The 7 T cell receptor beta chains given below trace back to one sample, sequenced in a study of cytomegalovirus exposure and HLA in healthy donors. The PCR employed 60 Vbeta primers together with 13 Jbeta primers. Profiling relied on immunoSEQ multiplex PCR, and the TCRdb table lists in-frame clones only, not all of them. The ten most abundant clones cover 7.5% of a sample with about 74,000 clones. Sequencing was carried out using PBMCs. All receptors come from a female donor in good health and CMV-seropositive.

This chain joins TRBV29-1 and TRBJ2-2, with no clear D. The CDR3 is 13 residues long. V lost 3 bases and J 1 base, leaving 6 bases between the germline ends. Germline-derived CDR1 and CDR2 are SQVTM and ANQGSEA. The CDR3 bases are TGCAGCGTTGATGTGCGGAACACCGGGGAGCTGTTTTTT. The encoded protein is CSVDVRNTGELFF.

J is TRBJ2-3 and V is TRBV9, with D possibly TRBD2 on 5 matching bases. This CDR3 comprises 14 residues. V lost 9 bases, J lost 3 bases, and 17 bases lay in between. Germline assignment: CDR1 SGDLS and CDR2 YYNGEE. The CDR3 nucleotides read TGTGCCACTGTTAAGATCCGGGGAACAGATACGCAGTATTTT. It codes for CATVKIRGTDTQYF.

V usage is TRBV9 and J usage is TRBJ1-6, with no clear D. V was trimmed by 0 bases and J by 0 bases, leaving 10 bases between them. The CDR3 runs to 17 residues. CDR1 is SGDLS and CDR2 is YYNGEE in the germline V gene. The CDR3 loop is CASSVGGFSSYNSPLHF. In DNA form, the CDR3 reads TGTGCCAGCAGCGTAGGCGGGTTTAGCTCCTATAATTCACCCCTCCACTTT. Full variable domain (rest looked up from reference TRBV9 and TRBJ1-6): DSGVTQTPKHLITATGQRVTLRCSPRSGDLSVYWYQQSLDQGLQFLIQYYNGEERAKGNILERFSAQQFPDLHSELNLSSLELGDSALYFCASSVGGFSSYNSPLHFGNGTRLTVT.

The chain couples TRBV6-5 to TRBJ2-7; possible D gene TRBD1, 6 bases. The J call is in doubt because the DNA end fits TRBJ2-5 better. Per germline, CDR1 MNHEY and CDR2 SVGAGI. The CDR3 length is 14 residues. CDR3 sequence: CASSGGLFGETQYF. For the CDR3, the DNA is TGTGCCAGCAGTGGGGGCCTCTTCGGGGAGACCCAGTACTTC.

The J gene is TRBJ1-2, the V gene TRBV6-1, with D perhaps matching TRBD1 (5 bases). V was clipped by 9 bases and J by 2 bases, with 19 bases between them. In germline, CDR1 is MNHNS, CDR2 SASEGT. The CDR3 extends over 15 amino acids. CDR3 sequence reads: CASAGVKQANYGYTF. CDR3 in DNA: TGTGCCAGTGCTGGAGTTAAACAGGCAAACTATGGCTACACCTTC.

The chain links TRBV5-4 to TRBJ1-1; the match to TRBD1 covers 10 bases. Germline-derived CDR1 and CDR2 are SGHNT and YYREEE (reference sequence). V lost 3 bases to trimming and J lost 6 bases; unmatched junction nucleotides: 8. The CDR3 covers 15 residues. The CDR3 sequence: CASSSGQGNNAEAFF. CDR3 DNA: TGTGCCAGCAGCTCGGGACAGGGGAACAACGCTGAAGCTTTCTTT.

This chain uses TRBV30 with TRBJ1-2; 8 bases line up with TRBD1. The CDR3 is 12 amino acids. J gave up 10 bases and V 2 bases, and 6 bases lay outside the gene matches. From germline, CDR1 is GTSNPN and CDR2 SVGIG (reference sequence). The CDR3: CAWSTDRDIYTF. In nucleotides, the CDR3 is TGTGCCTGGAGTACGGACAGGGACATCTACACCTTC. The complete variable domain, with remaining parts taken from reference TRBV30 and TRBJ1-2, reads SQTIHQWPATLVQPVGSPLSLECTVEGTSNPNLYWYRQAAGRGLQLLFYSVGIGQISSEVPQNLSASRPQDRQFILSSKKLLLSDSGFYLCAWSTDRDIYTFGSGTRLTVV.